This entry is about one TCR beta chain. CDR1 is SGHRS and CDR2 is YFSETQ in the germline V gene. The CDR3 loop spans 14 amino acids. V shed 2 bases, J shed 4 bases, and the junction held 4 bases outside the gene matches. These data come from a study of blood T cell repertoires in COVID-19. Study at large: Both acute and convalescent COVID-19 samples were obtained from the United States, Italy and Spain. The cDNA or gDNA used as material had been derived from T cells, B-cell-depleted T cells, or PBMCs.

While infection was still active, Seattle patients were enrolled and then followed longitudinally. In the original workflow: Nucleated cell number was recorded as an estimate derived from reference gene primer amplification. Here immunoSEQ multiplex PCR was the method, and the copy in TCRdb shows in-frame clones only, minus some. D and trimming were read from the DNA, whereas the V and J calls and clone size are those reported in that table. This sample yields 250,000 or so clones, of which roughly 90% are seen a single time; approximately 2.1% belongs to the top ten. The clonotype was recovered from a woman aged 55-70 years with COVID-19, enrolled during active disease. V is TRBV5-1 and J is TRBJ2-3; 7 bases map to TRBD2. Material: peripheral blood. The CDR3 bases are TGCGCCAGCAGCTTAATACTAGCGTCAGATACGCAGTATTTT. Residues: CASSLILASDTQYF.